This T cell receptor beta chain was recorded in a study of T cell changes during pregnancy in multiple sclerosis. This clone was seen once. Data came from immunoSEQ multiplex PCR; TCRdb stores just in-frame clones and leaves some out. The repertoire consists of fewer than 50,000 clones, with about 92% occurring once and the leading ten covering roughly 10%. Germline V lookup: CDR1 LNHNV, CDR2 YYDKDF (reference sequence). The CDR3 is 14 residues long. V was clipped by 4 bases and J by 2 bases, with 11 bases between them. The gene calls are TRBV15 and TRBJ2-5; possibly TRBD1 for D (6 bases). This receptor was identified in a female donor with multiple sclerosis, enrolled in a pregnancy study. The sequencing here drew on CD8+ T cells from peripheral blood mononuclear cells, taken in the first trimester of pregnancy. The CDR3 nucleotides read TGTGCCACCAGCACCGGACAGTTACAAGAGACCCAGTACTTC. Translated: CATSTGQLQETQYF.